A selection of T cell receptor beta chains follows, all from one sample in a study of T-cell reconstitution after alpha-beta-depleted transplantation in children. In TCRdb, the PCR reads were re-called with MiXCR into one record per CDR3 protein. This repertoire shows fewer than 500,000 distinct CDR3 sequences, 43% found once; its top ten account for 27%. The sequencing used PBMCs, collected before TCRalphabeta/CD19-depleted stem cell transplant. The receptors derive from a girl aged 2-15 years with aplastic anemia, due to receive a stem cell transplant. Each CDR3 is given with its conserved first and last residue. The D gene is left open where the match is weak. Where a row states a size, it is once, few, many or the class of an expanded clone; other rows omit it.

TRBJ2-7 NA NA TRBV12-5 TGTGCTAGTGGTTTGCCGATTGTCCACGAGCAGTACTTC CASGLPIVHEQYF
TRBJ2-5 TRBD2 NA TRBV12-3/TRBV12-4 TGTGCCAGCAGTCCCAGCGGGAGGAAAGAGACCCAGTACTTC CASSPSGRKETQYF
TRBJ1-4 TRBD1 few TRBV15 TGTGCCACCAGCAGAGACAGGGGGCCTAATGAAAAACTGTTTTTT CATSRDRGPNEKLFF
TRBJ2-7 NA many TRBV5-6 TGTGCCAGCAGTTTCGGGACGGGGTCCTACGAGCAGTACTTC CASSFGTGSYEQYF
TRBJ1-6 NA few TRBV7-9 TGTGCCAGCAGCCGAGAAACAGGGAATTCACCCCTCCACTTT CASSRETGNSPLHF
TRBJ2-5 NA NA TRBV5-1 TGCGCCAGCAGCTTGGGGCCGGCGTCCTTGGAGACCCAGTACTTC CASSLGPASLETQYF
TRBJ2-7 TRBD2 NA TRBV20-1 TGCAGTGCCGGACTAGCGGGGGGGCCCGAGCAGTACTTC CSAGLAGGPEQYF
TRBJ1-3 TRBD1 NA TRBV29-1 TGCAGCGCAAACGAAGGGGGCGGACTTGACACCATATATTTT CSANEGGGLDTIYF
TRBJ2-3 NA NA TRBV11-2 TGTGCCAGCAGCTTAGGACATGATACGCAGTATTTT CASSLGHDTQYF
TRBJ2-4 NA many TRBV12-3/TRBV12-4 TGTGCCAGCAGTTTAAAAGGGACTGTGTTAGCCAAAAACATTCAGTACTTC CASSLKGTVLAKNIQYF
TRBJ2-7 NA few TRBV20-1 TGCAGTGCTAGAGATCCAGGGGGGTTTAACGAGCAGTACTTC CSARDPGGFNEQYF
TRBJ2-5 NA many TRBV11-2 TGTGCCAGCAGCTTTAACGGTCCCCGCCGGGCAGAGACCCAGTACTTC CASSFNGPRRAETQYF
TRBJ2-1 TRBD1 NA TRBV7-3 TGTGCCAGCAGCTTAAGAGGGACAGGGGGTTACTACAATGAGCAGTTCTTC CASSLRGTGGYYNEQFF
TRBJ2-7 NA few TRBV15 TGTGCCACCAGCCCCCGTTTGATCTACGAGCAGTACTTC CATSPRLIYEQYF
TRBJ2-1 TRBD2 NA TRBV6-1 TGTGCCAGCAGTAGTATCGGGAGGGGCCAGGAGCAGTTCTTC CASSSIGRGQEQFF
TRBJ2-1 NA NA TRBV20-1 TGCAGTGCCCTACTAAGCTCCTACAATGAGCAGTTCTTC CSALLSSYNEQFF
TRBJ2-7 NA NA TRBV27 TGTGCCAGCAAGATGGCCGACGTCTCCTACGAGCAGTACTTC CASKMADVSYEQYF
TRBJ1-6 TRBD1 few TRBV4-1 TGCGCCAGCAGCCCACAGGACAGGGGTCATAATTCACCCCTCCACTTT CASSPQDRGHNSPLHF
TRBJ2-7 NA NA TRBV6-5 TGTGCCAGCAGTTACCGACTCAGGGGTTCCGAGCAGTACTTC CASSYRLRGSEQYF
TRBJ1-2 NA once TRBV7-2 TGTGCCAGCAGCTTAGAGACGAACTATGGCTACACCTTC CASSLETNYGYTF
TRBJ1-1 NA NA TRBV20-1 TGCAGTGCTAGAGATACCCCGAACACTGAAGCTTTCTTT CSARDTPNTEAFF
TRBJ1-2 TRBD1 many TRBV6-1 TGTGCCAGCAGTACAGTCAGGGGGGGGGATGGCTACACCTTC CASSTVRGGDGYTF
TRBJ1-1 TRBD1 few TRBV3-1 TGTGCCAGCAGCCGAGGGGGCGGACTGAATGAAGCTTTCTTT CASSRGGGLNEAFF
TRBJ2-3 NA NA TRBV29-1 TGCAGCGTTGGTCGGGATACGCAGTATTTT CSVGRDTQYF
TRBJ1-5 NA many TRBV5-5 TGTGCCAGCAGCTTGGGTCCCGCAGATAGCAATCAGCCCCAGCATTTT CASSLGPADSNQPQHF
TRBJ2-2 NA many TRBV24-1 TGTGCCACCAGTGATCAACAGGAGGCGAACACCGGGGAGCTGTTTTTT CATSDQQEANTGELFF
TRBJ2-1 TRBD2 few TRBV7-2 TGTGCCAGCAGCCAGAGAGGATTAGCGGGAGTCGATGAGCAGTTCTTC CASSQRGLAGVDEQFF
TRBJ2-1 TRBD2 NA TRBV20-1 TGCAGCTATTTAGCGGGAGGGCCGACCAATGAGCAGTTCTTC CSYLAGGPTNEQFF
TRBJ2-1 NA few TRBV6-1 TGTGCCAGCAGCCCCTTAGTTGACTCCTACAATGAGCAGTTCTTC CASSPLVDSYNEQFF
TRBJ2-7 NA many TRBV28 TGTGCCAGCAGTGCCGCCGGGACGCCCCGCTCCTACGAGCAGTACTTC CASSAAGTPRSYEQYF